This TCR beta chain appears in the sequencing data of a study of cytomegalovirus exposure and HLA in healthy donors. About this clone itself: The antigen is not known.

It was with 60 Vbeta and 13 Jbeta primers that the PCR ran. Profiling relied on immunoSEQ multiplex PCR, and the TCRdb table lists in-frame clones only, not all of them. The repertoire has about 43,000 clones, more than 45% of them found once; the top ten carry 5.5% to 7%. Study conclusions and caveats: The classifier reportedly diagnosed cytomegalovirus status with high specificity and sensitivity.

Sequencing used PBMCs. This clonotype was obtained from a man in his fifties or sixties in good health and CMV-seronegative.

The CDR3 sequence is CSGWGGANTEAFF. CDR3 DNA: TGCAGCGGTTGGGGGGGGGCTAACACTGAAGCTTTCTTT. The J gene is TRBJ1-1, the V gene TRBV29-1; weak D call: TRBD1 (6 bases). The V and J ends lost 7 bases and 2 bases respectively, with 14 bases between them. The length of the CDR3 is 13 residues. The V gene's germline CDR1 is SQVTM and CDR2 ANQGSEA. The complete variable domain, with remaining parts taken from reference TRBV29-1 and TRBJ1-1, reads SAVISQKPSRDICQRGTSLTIQCQVDSQVTMMFWYRQQPGQSLTLIATANQGSEATYESGFVIDKFPISRPNLTFSTLTVSNMSPEDSSIYLCSGWGGANTEAFFGQGTRLTVV.